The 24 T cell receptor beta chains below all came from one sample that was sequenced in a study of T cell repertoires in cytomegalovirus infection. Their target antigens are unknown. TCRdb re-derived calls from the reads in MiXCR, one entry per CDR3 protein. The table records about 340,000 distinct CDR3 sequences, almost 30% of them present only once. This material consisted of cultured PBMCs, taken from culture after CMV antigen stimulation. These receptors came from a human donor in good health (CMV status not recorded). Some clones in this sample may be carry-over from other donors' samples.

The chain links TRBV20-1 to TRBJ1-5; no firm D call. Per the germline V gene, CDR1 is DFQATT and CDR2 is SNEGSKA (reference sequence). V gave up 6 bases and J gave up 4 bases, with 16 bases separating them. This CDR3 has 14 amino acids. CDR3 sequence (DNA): TGCAGTGCCCGCGATGTGGGCCGAAATCAGCCCCAGCATTTT. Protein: CSARDVGRNQPQHF.

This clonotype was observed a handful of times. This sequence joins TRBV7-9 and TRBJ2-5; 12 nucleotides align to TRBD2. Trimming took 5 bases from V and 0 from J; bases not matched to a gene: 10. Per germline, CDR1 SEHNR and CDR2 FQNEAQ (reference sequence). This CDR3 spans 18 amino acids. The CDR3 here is CASSLRQGLAGHQETQYF. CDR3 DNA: TGTGCCAGCAGCCTCCGACAAGGACTAGCGGGGCACCAAGAGACCCAGTACTTC.

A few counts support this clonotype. CDR3 in amino acids: CASSLKADTEAFF. The CDR3 DNA reads TGTGCCAGCAGCCTTAAAGCGGACACTGAAGCTTTCTTT. The chain carries TRBV7-9 and TRBJ1-1, with unresolved D. Per the germline V gene, CDR1 is SEHNR and CDR2 is FQNEAQ (reference sequence). This CDR3 region has 13 residues. The germline V and J ends were trimmed by 5 bases and 3 bases, with 10 bases remaining between them.

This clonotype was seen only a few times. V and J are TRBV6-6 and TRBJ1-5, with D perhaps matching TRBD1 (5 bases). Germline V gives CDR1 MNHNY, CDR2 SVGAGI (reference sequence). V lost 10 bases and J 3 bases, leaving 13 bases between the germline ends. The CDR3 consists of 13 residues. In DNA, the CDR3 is TGTGCCATCTCCTGGGACGCCAATCAGCCCCAGCATTTT. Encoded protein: CAISWDANQPQHF.

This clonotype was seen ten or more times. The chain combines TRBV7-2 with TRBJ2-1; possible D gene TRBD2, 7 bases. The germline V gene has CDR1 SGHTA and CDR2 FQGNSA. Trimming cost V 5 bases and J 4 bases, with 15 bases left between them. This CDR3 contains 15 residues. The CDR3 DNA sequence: TGTGCCAGCAGCGGGGGGGGACATCGTTACAATGAGCAGTTCTTC. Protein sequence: CASSGGGHRYNEQFF.

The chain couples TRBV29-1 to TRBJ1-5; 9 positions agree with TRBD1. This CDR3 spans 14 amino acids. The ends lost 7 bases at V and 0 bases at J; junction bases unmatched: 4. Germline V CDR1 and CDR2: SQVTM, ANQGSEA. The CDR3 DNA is TGCAGCGCCGCGGACAGGGGTAGCAATCAGCCCCAGCATTTT. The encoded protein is CSAADRGSNQPQHF.

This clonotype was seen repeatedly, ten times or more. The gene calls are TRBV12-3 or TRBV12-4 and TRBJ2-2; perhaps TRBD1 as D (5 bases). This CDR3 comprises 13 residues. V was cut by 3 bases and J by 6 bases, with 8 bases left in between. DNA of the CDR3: TGTGCCAGCAGTTTCTCAGGGCCCGGGGAGCTGTTTTTT. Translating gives CASSFSGPGELFF.

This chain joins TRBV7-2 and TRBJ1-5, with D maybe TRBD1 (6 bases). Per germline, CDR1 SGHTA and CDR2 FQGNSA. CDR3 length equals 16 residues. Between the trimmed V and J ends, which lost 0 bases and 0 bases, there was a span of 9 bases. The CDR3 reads CASSLARGYSNQPQHF. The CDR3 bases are TGTGCCAGCAGCTTAGCCAGGGGATATAGCAATCAGCCCCAGCATTTT.

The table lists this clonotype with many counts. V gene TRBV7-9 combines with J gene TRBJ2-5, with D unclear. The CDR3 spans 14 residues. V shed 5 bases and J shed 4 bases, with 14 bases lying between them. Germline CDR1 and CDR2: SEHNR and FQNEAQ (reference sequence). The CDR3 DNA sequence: TGTGCCAGCAGCGCCCTTGGCCGCCGAGAGACCCAGTACTTC. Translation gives CASSALGRRETQYF.

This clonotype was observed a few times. CDR3 residues: CASSTPGDRENTEAFF. Here the CDR3 DNA reads TGTGCCAGTAGTACCCCCGGCGACAGGGAGAACACTGAAGCTTTCTTT. The V and J genes are TRBV19 and TRBJ1-1, with 7 bases identical to TRBD1. The CDR3 sequence is 16 residues long. V shed 4 bases and J 1 base; nucleotides not matched to a gene: 9. From germline, CDR1 is LNHDA and CDR2 SQIVND (reference sequence).

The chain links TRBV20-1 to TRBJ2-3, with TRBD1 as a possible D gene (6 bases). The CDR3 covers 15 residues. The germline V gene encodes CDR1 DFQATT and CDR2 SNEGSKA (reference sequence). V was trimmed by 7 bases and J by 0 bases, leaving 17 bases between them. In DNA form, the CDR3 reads TGCAGTGTTAAGGCACAGGGCCCTAGCACAGATACGCAGTATTTT. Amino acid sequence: CSVKAQGPSTDTQYF.

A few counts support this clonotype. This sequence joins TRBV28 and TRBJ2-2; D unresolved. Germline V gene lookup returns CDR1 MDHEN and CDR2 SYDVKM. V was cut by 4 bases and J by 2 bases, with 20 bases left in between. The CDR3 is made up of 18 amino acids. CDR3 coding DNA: TGTGCCAGCAGTTCCGTGGGAAAGGGAACAGCCAACACCGGGGAGCTGTTTTTT. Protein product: CASSSVGKGTANTGELFF.

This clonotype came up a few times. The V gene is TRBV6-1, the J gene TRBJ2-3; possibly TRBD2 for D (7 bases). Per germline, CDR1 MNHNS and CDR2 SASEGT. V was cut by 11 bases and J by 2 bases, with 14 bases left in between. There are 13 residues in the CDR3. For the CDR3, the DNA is TGTGCCTCAGAGGGGGGGGTCACAGATACGCAGTATTTT. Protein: CASEGGVTDTQYF.

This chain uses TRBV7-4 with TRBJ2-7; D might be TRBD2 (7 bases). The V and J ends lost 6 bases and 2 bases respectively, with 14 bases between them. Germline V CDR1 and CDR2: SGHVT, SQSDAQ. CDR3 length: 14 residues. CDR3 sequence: CASSLEGGTYEQYF. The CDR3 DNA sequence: TGTGCCAGCAGTTTGGAGGGGGGGACCTACGAGCAGTACTTC.

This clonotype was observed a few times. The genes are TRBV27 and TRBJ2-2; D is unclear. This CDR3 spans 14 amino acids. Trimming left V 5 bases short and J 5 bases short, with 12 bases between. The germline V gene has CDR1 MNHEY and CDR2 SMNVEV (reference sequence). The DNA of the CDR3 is TGTGCCAGCAGTCCTAGGATCTTGACCGGGGAGCTGTTTTTT. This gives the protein CASSPRILTGELFF.

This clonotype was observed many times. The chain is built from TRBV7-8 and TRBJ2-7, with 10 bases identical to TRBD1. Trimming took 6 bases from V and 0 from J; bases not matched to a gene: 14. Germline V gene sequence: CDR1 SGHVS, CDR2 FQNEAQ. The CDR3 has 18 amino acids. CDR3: CASSKFGQGDSSSYEQYF. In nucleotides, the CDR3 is TGTGCCAGCAGTAAATTCGGACAGGGGGATTCCAGCTCCTACGAGCAGTACTTC.

CDR3 region: CASSQVGGQNTEAFF. Here the CDR3 DNA reads TGTGCCAGCAGCCAAGTTGGCGGACAAAACACTGAAGCTTTCTTT. The chain links TRBV4-2 to TRBJ1-1, with D possibly matching TRBD1 (5 bases). Trimming shortened V by 1 base and J by 2 bases, and 11 bases separated the two germline ends. The CDR3 is 15 residues long. The germline CDR1 and CDR2 sequences are LGHNA and YNFKEQ.

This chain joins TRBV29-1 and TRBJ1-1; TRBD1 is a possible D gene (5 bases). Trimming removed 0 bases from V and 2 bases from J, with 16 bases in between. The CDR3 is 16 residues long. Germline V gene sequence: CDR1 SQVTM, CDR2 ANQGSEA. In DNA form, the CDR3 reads TGCAGCGTTGAAGAGGACTCGGGGCGATATAACACTGAAGCTTTCTTT. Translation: CSVEEDSGRYNTEAFF.

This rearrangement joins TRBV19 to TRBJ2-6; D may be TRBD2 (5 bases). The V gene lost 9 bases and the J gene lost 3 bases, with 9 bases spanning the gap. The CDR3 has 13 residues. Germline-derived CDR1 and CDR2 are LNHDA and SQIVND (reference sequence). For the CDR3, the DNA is TGTGCCAGCGGGGATATTGGGGCCAACGTCCTGACTTTC. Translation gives CASGDIGANVLTF.

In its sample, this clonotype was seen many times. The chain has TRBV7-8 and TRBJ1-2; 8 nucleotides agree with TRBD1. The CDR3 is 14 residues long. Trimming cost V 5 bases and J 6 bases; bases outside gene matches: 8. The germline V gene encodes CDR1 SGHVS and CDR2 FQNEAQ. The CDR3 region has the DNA TGTGCCAGCAGCCCCGAGGCAGGGGGCAATGGCTACACCTTC. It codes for CASSPEAGGNGYTF.

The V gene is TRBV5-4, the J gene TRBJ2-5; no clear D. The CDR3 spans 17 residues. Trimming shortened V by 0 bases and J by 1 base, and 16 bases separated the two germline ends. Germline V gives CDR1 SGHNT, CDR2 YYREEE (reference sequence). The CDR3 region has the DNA TGTGCCAGCAGCTTGGCCTCAGGAAGCAGTACCCAAGAGACCCAGTACTTC. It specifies CASSLASGSSTQETQYF.

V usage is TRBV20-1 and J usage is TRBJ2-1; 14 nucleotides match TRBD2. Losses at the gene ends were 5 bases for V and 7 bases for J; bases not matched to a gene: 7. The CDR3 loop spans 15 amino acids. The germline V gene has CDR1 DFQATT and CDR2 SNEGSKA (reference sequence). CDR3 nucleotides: TGCAGTGCTGAGGGACTAGCGGGAGAGTCTAATGAGCAGTTCTTC. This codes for CSAEGLAGESNEQFF.

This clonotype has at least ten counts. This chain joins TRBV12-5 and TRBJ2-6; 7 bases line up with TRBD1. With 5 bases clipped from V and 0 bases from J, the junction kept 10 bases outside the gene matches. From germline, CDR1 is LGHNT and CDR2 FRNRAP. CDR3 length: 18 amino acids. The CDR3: CASGPPGTVFSGANVLTF. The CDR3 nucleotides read TGTGCTAGTGGTCCCCCCGGGACAGTTTTCTCTGGGGCCAACGTCCTGACTTTC.

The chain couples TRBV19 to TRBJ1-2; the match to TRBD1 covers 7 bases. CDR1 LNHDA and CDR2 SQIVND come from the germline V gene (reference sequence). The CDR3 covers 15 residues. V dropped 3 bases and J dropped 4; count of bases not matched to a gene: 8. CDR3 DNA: TGTGCCAGTAGTATCGGGCAGGGGGAGACCTATGGCTACACCTTC. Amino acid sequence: CASSIGQGETYGYTF. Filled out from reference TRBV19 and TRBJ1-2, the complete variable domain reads DGGITQSPKYLFRKEGQNVTLSCEQNLNHDAMYWYRQDPGQGLRLIYYSQIVNDFQKGDIAEGYSVSREKKESFPLTVTSAQKNPTAFYLCASSIGQGETYGYTFGSGTRLTVV.